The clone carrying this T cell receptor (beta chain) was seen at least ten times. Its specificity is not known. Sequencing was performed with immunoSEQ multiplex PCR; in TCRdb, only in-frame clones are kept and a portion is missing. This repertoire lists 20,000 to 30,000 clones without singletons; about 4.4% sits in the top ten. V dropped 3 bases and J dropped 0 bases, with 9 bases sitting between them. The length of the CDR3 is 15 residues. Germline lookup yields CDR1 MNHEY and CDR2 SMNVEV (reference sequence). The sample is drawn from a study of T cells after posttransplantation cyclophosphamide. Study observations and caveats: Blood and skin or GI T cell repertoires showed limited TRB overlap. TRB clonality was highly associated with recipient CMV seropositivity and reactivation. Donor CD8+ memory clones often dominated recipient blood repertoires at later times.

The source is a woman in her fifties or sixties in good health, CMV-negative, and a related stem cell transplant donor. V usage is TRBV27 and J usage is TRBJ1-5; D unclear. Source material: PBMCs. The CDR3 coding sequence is TGTGCCAGCAGTTTTGGAGGGCTTAGCAATCAGCCCCAGCATTTT. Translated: CASSFGGLSNQPQHF.